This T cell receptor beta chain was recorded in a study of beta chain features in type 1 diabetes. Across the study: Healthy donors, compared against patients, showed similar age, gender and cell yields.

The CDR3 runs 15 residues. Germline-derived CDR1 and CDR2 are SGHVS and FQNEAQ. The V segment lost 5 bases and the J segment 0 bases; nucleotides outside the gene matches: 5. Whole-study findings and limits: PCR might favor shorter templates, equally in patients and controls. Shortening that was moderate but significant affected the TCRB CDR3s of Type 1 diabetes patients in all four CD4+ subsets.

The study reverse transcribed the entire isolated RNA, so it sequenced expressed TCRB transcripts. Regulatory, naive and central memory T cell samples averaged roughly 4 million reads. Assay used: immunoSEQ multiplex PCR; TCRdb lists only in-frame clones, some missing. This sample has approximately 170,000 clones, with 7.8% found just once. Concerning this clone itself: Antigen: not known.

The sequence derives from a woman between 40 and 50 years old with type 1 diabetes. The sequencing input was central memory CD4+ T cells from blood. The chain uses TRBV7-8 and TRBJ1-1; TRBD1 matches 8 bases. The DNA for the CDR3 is TGTGCCAGCAGCATCAGGACAGGGTTGAACACTGAAGCTTTCTTT. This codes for CASSIRTGLNTEAFF.